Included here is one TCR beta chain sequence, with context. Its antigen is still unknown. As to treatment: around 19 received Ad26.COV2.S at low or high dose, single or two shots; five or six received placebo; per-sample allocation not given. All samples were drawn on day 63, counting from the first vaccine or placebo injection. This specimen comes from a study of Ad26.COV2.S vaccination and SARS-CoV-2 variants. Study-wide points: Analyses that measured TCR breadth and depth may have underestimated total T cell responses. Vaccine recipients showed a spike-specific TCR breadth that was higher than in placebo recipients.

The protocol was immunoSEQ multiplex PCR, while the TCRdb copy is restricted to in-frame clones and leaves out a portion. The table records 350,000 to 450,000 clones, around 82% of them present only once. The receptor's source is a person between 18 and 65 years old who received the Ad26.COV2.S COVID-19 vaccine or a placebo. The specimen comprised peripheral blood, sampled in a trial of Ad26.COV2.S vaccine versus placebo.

The CDR3 bases are TGCGCCAGCAGCTCACCAGACAGGGGGTCCTACGAGCAGTACTTC. This sequence encodes CASSSPDRGSYEQYF. This chain joins TRBV5-1 and TRBJ2-7; 9 bases agree with TRBD1. This CDR3 has 15 amino acids. Germline CDR1 is SGHRS and CDR2 is YFSETQ. J gave up 1 base and V 3 bases, and 5 bases lay outside the gene matches.